What follows are 22 T cell receptor beta chains derived from one specimen sequenced in a study of PD-1 blockade in classical Hodgkin lymphoma. Every patient was affected by relapse after autologous stem cell transplantation, while exposure to brentuximab vedotin was not uniform. Only in-frame clones appear in the TCRdb table, and some are missing; sequencing was by immunoSEQ multiplex PCR. The repertoire holds some 100,000 clones, with around nine tenths as singletons. Material: peripheral blood mononuclear cells (PBMCs), obtained before the second cycle of nivolumab. These receptors all stem from a human donor with classical Hodgkin lymphoma.

In DNA, the CDR3 is TGTGCCAGCACCGCGCCAGGTGAGCAGTTCTTC. Amino acids: CASTAPGEQFF. The J gene is TRBJ2-1, the V gene TRBV7-9; D ambiguous. Germline V gene sequence: CDR1 SEHNR, CDR2 FQNEAQ (reference sequence). Trimming pared 7 bases from V and 9 bases from J, leaving 10 bases between. This CDR3 is built from 11 residues. Filled out from reference TRBV7-9 and TRBJ2-1, the complete variable domain reads DTGVSQNPRHKITKRGQNVTFRCDPISEHNRLYWYRQTLGQGPEFLTYFQNEAQLEKSRLLSDRFSAERPKGSFSTLEIQRTEQGDSAMYLCASTAPGEQFFGPGTRLTVL.

The rearrangement uses TRBV7-2 and TRBJ1-6; tentative D call: TRBD1 (6 bases). Germline assignment: CDR1 SGHTA and CDR2 FQGNSA. The CDR3 sequence is 15 residues long. The germline V and J ends were trimmed by 6 bases and 0 bases, with 9 bases remaining between them. The CDR3 region is CASRRGGSYNSPLHF. Here the CDR3 DNA reads TGTGCCAGCAGGAGAGGGGGCTCCTATAATTCACCCCTCCACTTT.

This clone appeared a single time. V gene TRBV19 combines with J gene TRBJ1-3; D remains unclear. The CDR3 covers 13 residues. Trimming cost V 5 bases and J 9 bases, with 14 bases left between them. Germline assignment: CDR1 LNHDA and CDR2 SQIVND (reference sequence). CDR3 residues: CASSQQTRATIYF. CDR3 bases: TGTGCCAGTAGTCAACAGACTCGGGCCACCATATATTTT.

This clone was recorded a few times. The chain carries TRBV6-5 and TRBJ2-7, with 9 bases fitting TRBD1. Germline trimming cut 5 bases from V and 4 bases from J; bases unmatched to any gene: 6. Per germline, CDR1 MNHEY and CDR2 SVGAGI. CDR3 size: 14 residues. For the CDR3, the DNA is TGTGCCAGCAGTGAAGGGGACAGGGTTTACGAGCAGTACTTC. Its protein is CASSEGDRVYEQYF.

This chain connects TRBV20-1 to TRBJ2-7, with D possibly being TRBD2 (5 bases). CDR1 and CDR2 (germline): DFQATT, SNEGSKA (reference sequence). The CDR3 extends over 11 amino acids. V dropped 3 bases and J dropped 3 bases, with 6 bases sitting between them. The CDR3 DNA sequence: TGCAGTGCTAGGGGAGACTACGAGCAGTACTTC. Protein sequence: CSARGDYEQYF.

As for this clone: At the DNA level, this CDR3 is encoded by other sequences in the same sample as well. The chain links TRBV5-1 to TRBJ2-7, with D perhaps matching TRBD2 (6 bases). The CDR3 is 14 residues long. Germline assignment: CDR1 SGHRS and CDR2 YFSETQ. The V gene lost 3 bases and the J gene lost 5 bases, with 15 bases spanning the gap. Here the CDR3 DNA reads TGCGCCAGCAGCTCGACGGGGAGGATCGACGAGCAGTACTTC. Protein product: CASSSTGRIDEQYF.

J is TRBJ2-7 and V is TRBV2; D is undetermined. Germline V CDR1 and CDR2: SNHLY, FYNNEI. Deletions cut 3 bases from V and 3 bases from J, with 15 bases between. The CDR3 length is 15 residues. CDR3 DNA: TGTGCCAGCAGTGACAATGGAGTAGATGACTACGAGCAGTACTTC. Translated, it gives CASSDNGVDDYEQYF.

The chain employs TRBV27 and TRBJ1-4; 8 positions agree with TRBD1. This CDR3 has 16 amino acids. CDR1 MNHEY and CDR2 SMNVEV come from the germline V gene (reference sequence). V gave up 4 bases and J gave up 0 bases; unmatched junction bases: 4. The CDR3 region has the DNA TGTGCCAGCAGTTGGGACAGGCACCCAACTAATGAAAAACTGTTTTTT. As protein: CASSWDRHPTNEKLFF.

This clone was observed once. The chain uses TRBV9 and TRBJ2-7, with 7 bases aligning to TRBD1. The V gene's germline CDR1 is SGDLS and CDR2 YYNGEE. After removal of 3 bases from V and 2 bases from J, the junction contained 8 bases not matched to a gene. The CDR3 has 15 amino acids. The CDR3 DNA sequence: TGTGCCAGCAGCGCCCGACAGGGAAGAGCCTACGAGCAGTACTTC. Its translation is CASSARQGRAYEQYF.

The genes are TRBV15 and TRBJ1-1; no definite D call. The V end was cut by 3 bases, the J end by 1 base, with 12 bases between. The germline V gene has CDR1 LNHNV and CDR2 YYDKDF (reference sequence). This CDR3 contains 15 residues. CDR3 region: CATSRREATNTEAFF. In DNA form, the CDR3 reads TGTGCCACCAGCAGGCGGGAGGCGACGAACACTGAAGCTTTCTTT.

The gene calls are TRBV4-3 and TRBJ2-7; D gene uncertain. Trimming cost V 1 base and J 0 bases, with 7 bases left between them. CDR1 and CDR2 from the germline V gene are LGHNA and YSLEER. This CDR3 is 14 amino acids long. The CDR3 loop reads CASSQARNSYEQYF. The CDR3 DNA reads TGCGCCAGCAGCCAAGCGAGGAACTCCTACGAGCAGTACTTC.

The chain is built from TRBV5-1 and TRBJ2-7, with D possibly being TRBD1 (5 bases). V lost 0 bases to trimming and J lost 5 bases, with 9 bases between them. This CDR3 is built from 13 residues. Germline V gene sequence: CDR1 SGHRS, CDR2 YFSETQ. The CDR3 reads CASSLAGFHEQYF. The CDR3 DNA follows: TGCGCCAGCAGCTTGGCAGGGTTCCACGAGCAGTACTTC.

This clone appeared a few times. This chain joins TRBV6-5 and TRBJ2-7; no definite D call. The CDR3 consists of 14 residues. Germline V gene lookup returns CDR1 MNHEY and CDR2 SVGAGI. With 0 bases removed from V and 2 bases from J, the gap between germline ends came to 8 bases. DNA for the CDR3: TGTGCCAGCAGTTACTCGCCAGTAGCCTACGAGCAGTACTTC. This codes for CASSYSPVAYEQYF.

In nucleotides, the CDR3 is TGTGCCACCGGCGTGGGGGACGACACCGGGGAGCTGTTTTTT. It translates to CATGVGDDTGELFF. The rearrangement uses TRBV27 and TRBJ2-2; either TRBD1 or TRBD2 may fit D (5 bases each). Trimming left V 10 bases short and J 3 bases short, with 15 bases between. Germline V gene sequence: CDR1 MNHEY, CDR2 SMNVEV (reference sequence). The CDR3 is made up of 14 amino acids.

The J gene is TRBJ1-6, the V gene TRBV19; D not certain. Deletions cut 7 bases from V and 9 bases from J, with 22 bases between. The CDR3 totals 16 residues. CDR1 LNHDA and CDR2 SQIVND come from the germline V gene (reference sequence). The chain's CDR3 is CASTESGLRTGSPLHF. The DNA for the CDR3 is TGTGCCAGTACCGAGAGTGGGCTAAGGACCGGTTCACCCCTCCACTTT.

The chain recombines TRBV4-2 with TRBJ2-4, with D perhaps assigned TRBD1 or TRBD2 (5 bases each). Germline V CDR1 and CDR2: LGHNA, YNFKEQ. V lost 4 bases and J 1 base, leaving 11 bases between the germline ends. The CDR3 is made up of 15 amino acids. The CDR3 DNA reads as TGTGCCAGCAGCCTAGTGGGGGAGGCCAAAAACATTCAGTACTTC. It encodes CASSLVGEAKNIQYF.

The rearrangement joins TRBV28 to TRBJ2-3; 10 bases fit TRBD2. V trimming: 2 bases; J trimming: 2 bases; junction bases outside the gene matches: 10. CDR1 is MDHEN and CDR2 is SYDVKM in the germline V gene. This CDR3 spans 18 amino acids. CDR3 protein: CASSLGYLAGAITDTQYF. The CDR3 nucleotides read TGTGCCAGCAGTTTAGGATATCTAGCGGGGGCCATCACAGATACGCAGTATTTT.

This clone has ten or more counts. This chain uses TRBV6-5 with TRBJ2-7; D is unclear. CDR1 is MNHEY, CDR2 SVGAGI, per germline. V lost 0 bases and J 5 bases, leaving 11 bases between the germline ends. The CDR3 covers 14 residues. The CDR3 DNA sequence: TGTGCCAGCAGTTACTCGATCCCCCCCCACGAGCAGTACTTC. Its translation: CASSYSIPPHEQYF.

The chain has TRBV19 and TRBJ2-2; 8 nucleotides agree with TRBD2. V lost 10 bases to trimming and J lost 0 bases; unmatched junction nucleotides: 7. Germline V lookup: CDR1 LNHDA, CDR2 SQIVND (reference sequence). The CDR3 contains 15 residues. The CDR3 spells CATSPGLANTGELFF. CDR3 nucleotides: TGTGCCACTTCCCCGGGACTAGCGAACACCGGGGAGCTGTTTTTT.

The V gene is TRBV19, the J gene TRBJ1-4, with 9 nucleotides matching TRBD1. CDR1 LNHDA and CDR2 SQIVND come from the germline V gene (reference sequence). Trimming cost V 6 bases and J 7 bases; bases outside gene matches: 9. The CDR3 runs 15 residues. Here the CDR3 reads CASRAPGQGSEKLFF. In DNA form, the CDR3 reads TGTGCCAGTAGGGCACCGGGACAGGGAAGTGAAAAACTGTTTTTT. Variable domain in full (rest from reference TRBV19 and TRBJ1-4): DGGITQSPKYLFRKEGQNVTLSCEQNLNHDAMYWYRQDPGQGLRLIYYSQIVNDFQKGDIAEGYSVSREKKESFPLTVTSAQKNPTAFYLCASRAPGQGSEKLFFGSGTQLSVL.

Only one count was recorded for this clone. The gene calls are TRBV9 and TRBJ1-1; D possibly corresponds to TRBD1 (5 bases). Germline CDR1 reads SGDLS; CDR2 reads YYNGEE. This CDR3 spans 15 amino acids. V lost 0 bases and J lost 1, with 10 bases in between. The CDR3 loop is CASSVVGVGNTEAFF. CDR3 DNA: TGTGCCAGCAGCGTAGTAGGGGTAGGGAACACTGAAGCTTTCTTT.

The rearrangement links TRBV6-5 to TRBJ2-3; TRBD1 matches 7 bases. Germline loops: CDR1 MNHEY, CDR2 SVGAGI. The CDR3 has 14 amino acids. The junction had 4 bases not matched to a gene; V was cut back by 5 bases and J by 2 bases. Here the CDR3 reads CASSTGTATDTQYF. CDR3 bases: TGTGCCAGCAGTACAGGGACAGCCACAGATACGCAGTATTTT.